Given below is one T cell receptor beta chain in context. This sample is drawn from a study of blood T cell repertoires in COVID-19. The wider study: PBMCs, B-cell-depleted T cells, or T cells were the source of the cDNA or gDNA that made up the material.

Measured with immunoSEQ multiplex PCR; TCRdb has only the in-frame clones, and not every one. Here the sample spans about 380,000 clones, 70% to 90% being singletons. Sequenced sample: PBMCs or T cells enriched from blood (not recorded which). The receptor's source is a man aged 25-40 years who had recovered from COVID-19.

The CDR3 sequence is CASSEAPGTGNSPLHF. CDR3 bases: TGTGCCAGCAGTGAAGCCCCCGGGACAGGGAATTCACCCCTCCACTTT. This rearrangement joins TRBV6-1 to TRBJ1-6, with 9 positions matching TRBD1. This CDR3 is built from 16 residues. Germline V gene sequence: CDR1 MNHNS, CDR2 SASEGT. V lost 0 bases, J lost 7 bases, and 4 bases stayed unmatched.